The TCR beta chain described here comes from a study of T cells in Graves' hyperthyroidism and ophthalmopathy. Amplification targeted TCR beta CDR3 regions from RNA transcripts. A first-round RT-PCR of the TCR CDR3 used the HTBI primer set. TCRdb re-called the multiplex PCR reads through MiXCR, storing one row per CDR3 protein. The data show some 300,000 distinct CDR3 sequences, with roughly an eighth seen just once and roughly 7.9% held by the top ten. The CDR3 totals 11 residues. V lost 3 bases, J lost 6 bases, and 5 bases lay in between. In germline, CDR1 is SGHAT, CDR2 FQNNGV. Graves' hyperthyroidism was deemed stable absent ophthalmopathy progression within 18 months. The diagnoses drew upon clinical symptoms, serum thyroxine and TRAb, thyroid ultrasound and orbital computed tomography. This clonotype appeared many times.

The sequenced material came from blood. The source is a woman aged 40 to 55 with Graves' hyperthyroidism. The rearrangement joins TRBV11-2 to TRBJ1-1; D remains unclear. The CDR3 spells CASSFGPEAFF. In nucleotides, the CDR3 is TGTGCCAGCAGCTTTGGTCCTGAAGCTTTCTTT.